One and the same sample provided the 10 T cell receptor beta chains below, sequenced in a study of T cell changes during pregnancy in multiple sclerosis. The data were produced by immunoSEQ multiplex PCR, yet TCRdb's version contains in-frame clones alone and is incomplete. The repertoire holds 20,000 to 25,000 clones, with 70% to 90% as singletons. This specimen was CD4+ T cells from peripheral blood mononuclear cells, taken in the first trimester of pregnancy. Receptors originate from a female donor in good health, enrolled as a control in a pregnancy study.

This rearrangement joins TRBV11-2 to TRBJ2-5; 16 nucleotides agree with TRBD2. Looked up from germline, CDR1 is SGHAT and CDR2 is FQNNGV. The ends lost 5 bases at V and 4 bases at J; junction bases unmatched: 7. This CDR3 has 17 residues. CDR3 DNA: TGTGCCAGCAGCCTCGGGACTAGCGGGGGGGCCCGAGAGACCCAGTACTTC. The encoded protein is CASSLGTSGGARETQYF. The full variable domain, rest sourced from reference TRBV11-2 and TRBJ2-5, is EAGVAQSPRYKIIEKRQSVAFWCNPISGHATLYWYQQILGQGPKLLIQFQNNGVVDDSQLPKDRFSAERLKGVDSTLKIQPAKLEDSAVYLCASSLGTSGGARETQYFGPGTRLLVL.

This clone occurred a few times. The chain links TRBV30 to TRBJ2-7; the D gene is possibly TRBD1 (5 bases). V dropped 2 bases and J dropped 2 bases, with 16 bases sitting between them. The CDR3 length is 15 residues. Per germline, CDR1 GTSNPN and CDR2 SVGIG (reference sequence). The CDR3: CAWSPVGRGAYEQYF. In DNA form, the CDR3 reads TGTGCCTGGAGTCCGGTGGGGCGAGGCGCCTACGAGCAGTACTTC.

V and J are TRBV7-3 and TRBJ2-1; possible D gene TRBD2, 6 bases. CDR3 length: 16 residues. V shed 3 bases and J shed 4 bases, with 16 bases lying between them. CDR1 and CDR2 (germline): SGHTA, FQGTGA. The CDR3 protein is CASSFSAGPGYNEQFF. CDR3 DNA sequence: TGTGCCAGCAGCTTCTCGGCGGGGCCAGGATACAATGAGCAGTTCTTC.

This chain links TRBV6-5 with TRBJ1-5, with 10 bases that match TRBD1. CDR3 length equals 15 residues. Germline V gene sequence: CDR1 MNHEY, CDR2 SVGAGI. J lost 2 bases, V lost 6 bases, and 4 bases had no gene match. The CDR3 sequence: CASSLGQGRNQPQHF. The CDR3 region has the DNA TGTGCCAGCAGCCTGGGACAGGGGCGCAATCAGCCCCAGCATTTT.

The rearrangement uses TRBV28 and TRBJ2-1, with 9 positions matching TRBD2. Germline V gives CDR1 MDHEN, CDR2 SYDVKM. V trimming: 0 bases; J trimming: 7 bases; junction bases outside the gene matches: 7. The CDR3 contains 16 residues. CDR3 nucleotide sequence: TGTGCCAGCAGTTTATGGGGTAGCGGGAGTTTAAATGAGCAGTTCTTC. Translating it yields CASSLWGSGSLNEQFF.

This clone qualifies as medium-sized. The chain couples TRBV4-1 to TRBJ2-2; 12 bases match TRBD2. Trimming removed 4 bases from V and 4 bases from J; junction bases left unmatched: 7. Germline V gene lookup returns CDR1 MGHRA and CDR2 YSYEKL. CDR3 length: 17 residues. The CDR3 nucleotides read TGCGCCAGCAGCCCGCCCGGACTAGCGGGAATCACCGGGGAGCTGTTTTTT. This codes for CASSPPGLAGITGELFF.

The rearrangement uses TRBV6-4 and TRBJ1-5, with D maybe TRBD1 (6 bases). The CDR3 covers 14 residues. The V gene lost 3 bases and the J gene lost 7 bases, with 13 bases spanning the gap. The V gene's germline CDR1 is MRHNA and CDR2 SNTAGT. The CDR3 loop is CASSEGGAEQPQHF. For the CDR3, the DNA is TGTGCCAGCAGTGAGGGGGGGGCAGAGCAGCCCCAGCATTTT.

The chain joins TRBV7-8 to TRBJ2-1; D might be TRBD1 (6 bases). The germline CDR1 and CDR2 sequences are SGHVS and FQNEAQ. This CDR3 is 16 amino acids long. With 2 bases removed from V and 0 bases from J, the gap between germline ends came to 11 bases. This chain's CDR3 is CASSLRQGSSYNEQFF. The CDR3 region has the DNA TGTGCCAGCAGCTTAAGGCAGGGGAGCTCCTACAATGAGCAGTTCTTC.

The chain carries TRBV11-2 and TRBJ2-3; a possible D gene is TRBD2 (6 bases). The V gene lost 5 bases and the J gene lost 2 bases, with 11 bases spanning the gap. This CDR3 contains 14 residues. The germline V gene encodes CDR1 SGHAT and CDR2 FQNNGV. The DNA for the CDR3 is TGTGCCAGCAGCCCGCGGGACTTCACAGATACGCAGTATTTT. Its translation: CASSPRDFTDTQYF.

The chain uses TRBV9 and TRBJ1-2, with D perhaps TRBD1 (5 bases). This CDR3 spans 14 amino acids. Germline lookup yields CDR1 SGDLS and CDR2 YYNGEE. The V gene lost 4 bases and the J gene lost 4 bases, with 14 bases spanning the gap. As DNA, the CDR3 is TGTGCCAGCAGCCCCGGTATGGGGCTCTATGGCTACACCTTC. Its protein is CASSPGMGLYGYTF.